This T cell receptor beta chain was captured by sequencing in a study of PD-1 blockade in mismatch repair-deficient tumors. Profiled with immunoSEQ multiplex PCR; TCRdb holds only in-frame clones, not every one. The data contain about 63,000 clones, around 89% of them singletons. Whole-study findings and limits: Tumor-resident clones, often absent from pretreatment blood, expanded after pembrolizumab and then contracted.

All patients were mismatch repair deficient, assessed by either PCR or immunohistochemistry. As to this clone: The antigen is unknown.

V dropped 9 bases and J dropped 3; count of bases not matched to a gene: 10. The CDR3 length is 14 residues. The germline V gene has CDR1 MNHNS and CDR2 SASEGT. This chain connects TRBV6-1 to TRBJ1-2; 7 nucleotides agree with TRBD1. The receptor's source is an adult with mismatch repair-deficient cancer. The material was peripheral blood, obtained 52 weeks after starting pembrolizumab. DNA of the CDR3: TGTGCCAGTACCCGGAGGACAGGCGACTATGGCTACACCTTC. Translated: CASTRRTGDYGYTF.